The source of this TCR beta chain is a study of blood T cells in healthy people across ages. Trimming pared 4 bases from V and 5 bases from J, leaving 11 bases between. The CDR3 is made up of 13 amino acids. In germline, CDR1 is MNHNS, CDR2 SASEGT. Together with a sample-barcoded 5' primer, a J-beta primer mix was included in a second PCR lasting roughly 6 to 12 cycles. Per-sample output comprised a minimum of 3 million paired-end reads containing CDR3. TCRdb reanalysed the 5' RACE reads using MiXCR and keeps one entry per CDR3 protein. Of some 850,000 distinct CDR3 sequences listed, approximately 24% are singletons. This sample was shared with a second study, whose subject was T cells of mothers and their children. That source notes: No clones detected were persistent microchimeric T cell clones.

The receptor's source is a boy between 10 and 17 years old in good health. The chain uses TRBV6-1 and TRBJ1-2, with D hard to call. Material for sequencing was blood. CDR3 nucleotides: TGTGCCAGCAGTGCGGTAACCGAATATGGCTACACCTTC. Translating gives CASSAVTEYGYTF.